These 20 T cell receptor beta chains originate from one sample sequenced in a study of T cells expressing NK-cell markers. From the 5' RACE reads, TCRdb lists one entry per CDR3 protein and no DNA. Recorded for this sample: 500,000 or so distinct CDR3 sequences. The sequenced sample consisted of blood T cells: a sorted CD56 or NKG2C T cell subset, CD4+ or CD8+ T cells, or bulk PBMC T cells (not recorded which). The receptor source for this set is a man aged 18 to 29 in good health.

V is TRBV6-1 and J is TRBJ1-1; TCRdb outputs TRBD1, but without DNA this stays unchecked. Germline V gene lookup returns CDR1 MNHNS and CDR2 SASEGT. This CDR3 comprises 14 residues. This chain's CDR3 is CASSPQGSNTEAFF.

The J gene is TRBJ1-2, the V gene TRBV24-1; checking the TCRdb D call of TRBD1 is not possible without DNA. Germline V gene data show CDR1 as KGHDR and CDR2 as SFDVKD. The CDR3 has 14 residues. The CDR3 loop reads CATSDLPRGDGYTF.

This chain links TRBV27 with TRBJ2-4. CDR3 length equals 11 residues. Germline CDR1 and CDR2: MNHEY and SMNVEV (reference sequence). The CDR3 protein is CASFFQDIQYF.

The rearrangement joins TRBV29-1 to TRBJ2-5; TCRdb's assignment of TRBD1 cannot be checked, as there is no DNA. Germline V lookup: CDR1 SQVTM, CDR2 ANQGSEA. The CDR3 spans 14 residues. The CDR3 sequence is CSVVGTPTGETQYF.

This chain connects TRBV21-1 to TRBJ2-7. TRBV21-1 is recorded as a pseudogene. The CDR3 has 11 amino acids. The CDR3 here is CASSARSCEYF.

This sequence joins TRBV30 and TRBJ2-1; with no DNA, the TCRdb D assignment of TRBD2 cannot be verified. The germline V gene encodes CDR1 GTSNPN and CDR2 SVGIG (reference sequence). The CDR3 consists of 17 residues. CDR3 protein: CAWSNPFGTSNYNEQFF.

V and J are TRBV10-3 and TRBJ2-1; absent DNA, TCRdb's TRBD1 call cannot be checked. CDR3 size: 14 residues. Germline V gene lookup returns CDR1 ENHRY and CDR2 SYGVKD. CDR3 residues: CAISGEGSYNEQFF.

The chain recombines TRBV5-1 with TRBJ2-5; TCRdb's D gene call, TRBD1, goes unchecked for lack of DNA. This CDR3 is 14 amino acids long. Looked up from germline, CDR1 is SGHRS and CDR2 is YFSETQ. CDR3 amino acids: CASSFPGQGKTQYF.

The V and J genes are TRBV10-3 and TRBJ1-5. The CDR3 has 14 residues. Germline lookup yields CDR1 ENHRY and CDR2 SYGVKD. The chain's CDR3 is CAISESPAGQPQHF.

This chain links TRBV27 with TRBJ2-1; TCRdb lists TRBD1, though no DNA is available to test this call. The length of the CDR3 is 17 residues. Germline V lookup: CDR1 MNHEY, CDR2 SMNVEV (reference sequence). CDR3 amino acids: CASSSTRTGVSLYEQFF.

The chain combines TRBV5-1 with TRBJ1-1; TCRdb's D gene call, TRBD1, goes unchecked for lack of DNA. The CDR3 has 12 residues. Per the germline V gene, CDR1 is SGHRS and CDR2 is YFSETQ. The CDR3 is CASSREGAEAFF.

The rearrangement links TRBV6-2 or TRBV6-3 to TRBJ2-7; the TCRdb D gene call, TRBD1, has no DNA to confirm it. Germline V gives CDR1 MNHEY, CDR2 SVGEGT. CDR3 length: 13 amino acids. The CDR3 loop is CASRDRATYEQYF.

The V gene is TRBV6-1, the J gene TRBJ1-5; TCRdb's D call, TRBD1, is unchecked because there is no DNA. Per the germline V gene, CDR1 is MNHNS and CDR2 is SASEGT. The length of the CDR3 is 15 residues. The CDR3 sequence is CASSAPRQGYQPQHF.

The genes are TRBV5-1 and TRBJ2-2. The germline V gene has CDR1 SGHRS and CDR2 YFSETQ. This CDR3 has 14 amino acids. CDR3 amino acids: CASSQNGRTGELFF.

The chain combines TRBV4-2 with TRBJ2-3; the D gene TCRdb calls, TRBD2, cannot be checked with no DNA. The CDR3 sequence is 14 residues long. Germline assignment: CDR1 LGHNA and CDR2 YNFKEQ. This CDR3 reads CASSPTSGSRTQYF.

This chain connects TRBV11-2 to TRBJ2-5; checking the TCRdb D call of TRBD2 is not possible without DNA. The CDR3 runs to 16 residues. Germline V gives CDR1 SGHAT, CDR2 FQNNGV. CDR3 protein: CASSKKVGEPKETQYF. Supplemented by reference TRBV11-2 and TRBJ2-5, the full variable domain reads EAGVAQSPRYKIIEKRQSVAFWCNPISGHATLYWYQQILGQGPKLLIQFQNNGVVDDSQLPKDRFSAERLKGVDSTLKIQPAKLEDSAVYLCASSKKVGEPKETQYFGPGTRLLVL.

The chain couples TRBV6-6 to TRBJ1-6. This CDR3 is built from 13 residues. Germline CDR1 is MNHNY and CDR2 is SVGAGI (reference sequence). The CDR3 reads CASFLQGNSPLHF.

The CDR3 loop is CASSHTVTGQFF. The chain uses TRBV12-3 or TRBV12-4 and TRBJ2-1. CDR3 length: 12 amino acids.

The chain carries TRBV10-3 and TRBJ1-2. In germline, CDR1 is ENHRY, CDR2 SYGVKD. The CDR3 loop spans 11 amino acids. The CDR3 region is CATQGPYGYTF.

The CDR3: CAWRGKTANTEAFF. V gene TRBV30 combines with J gene TRBJ1-1. The CDR3 is made up of 14 amino acids. The V gene's germline CDR1 is GTSNPN and CDR2 SVGIG (reference sequence).